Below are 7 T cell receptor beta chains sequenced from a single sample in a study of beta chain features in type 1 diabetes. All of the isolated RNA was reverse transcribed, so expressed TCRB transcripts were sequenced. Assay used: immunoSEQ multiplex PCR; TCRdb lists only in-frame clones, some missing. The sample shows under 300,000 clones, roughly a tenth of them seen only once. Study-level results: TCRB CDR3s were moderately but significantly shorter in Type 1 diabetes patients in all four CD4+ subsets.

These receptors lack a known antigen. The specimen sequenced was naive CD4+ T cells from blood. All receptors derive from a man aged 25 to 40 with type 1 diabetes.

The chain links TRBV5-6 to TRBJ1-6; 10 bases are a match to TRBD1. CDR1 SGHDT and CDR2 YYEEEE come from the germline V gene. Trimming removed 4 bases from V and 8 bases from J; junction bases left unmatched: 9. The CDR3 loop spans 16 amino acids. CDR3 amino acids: CASSPRFGQGDSPLHF. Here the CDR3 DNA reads TGTGCCAGCAGCCCCCGTTTTGGACAGGGGGATTCACCCCTCCACTTT.

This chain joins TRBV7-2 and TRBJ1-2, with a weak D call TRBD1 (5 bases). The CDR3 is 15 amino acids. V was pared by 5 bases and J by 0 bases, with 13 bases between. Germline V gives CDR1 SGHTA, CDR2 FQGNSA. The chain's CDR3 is CASSNLDTTNYGYTF. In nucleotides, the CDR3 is TGTGCCAGCAGCAACCTGGACACCACTAACTATGGCTACACCTTC.

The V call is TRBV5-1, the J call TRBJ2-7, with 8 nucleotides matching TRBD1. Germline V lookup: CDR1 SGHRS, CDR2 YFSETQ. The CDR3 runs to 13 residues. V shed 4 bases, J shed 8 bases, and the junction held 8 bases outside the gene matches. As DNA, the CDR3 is TGCGCCAGCAGCCCGGACAGGGCTGGGAAGCAGTACTTC. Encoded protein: CASSPDRAGKQYF.

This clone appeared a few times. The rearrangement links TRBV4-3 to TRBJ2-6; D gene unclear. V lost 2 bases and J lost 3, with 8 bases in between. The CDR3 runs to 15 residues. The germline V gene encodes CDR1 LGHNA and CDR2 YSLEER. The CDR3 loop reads CASSQSRGGANVLTF. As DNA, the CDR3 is TGCGCCAGCAGCCAAAGTCGAGGTGGGGCCAACGTCCTGACTTTC.

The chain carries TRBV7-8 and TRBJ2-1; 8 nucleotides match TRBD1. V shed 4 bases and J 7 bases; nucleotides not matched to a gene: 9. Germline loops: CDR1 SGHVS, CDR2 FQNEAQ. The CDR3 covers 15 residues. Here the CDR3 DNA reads TGTGCCAGCAGCTCCGCCGGACAGGGATCGAATGAGCAGTTCTTC. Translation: CASSSAGQGSNEQFF.

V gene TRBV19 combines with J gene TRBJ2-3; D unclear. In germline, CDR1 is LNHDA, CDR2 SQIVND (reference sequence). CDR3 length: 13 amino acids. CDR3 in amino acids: CATKADSTDTQYF. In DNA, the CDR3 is TGTGCAACGAAGGCCGACTCCACAGATACGCAGTATTTT.

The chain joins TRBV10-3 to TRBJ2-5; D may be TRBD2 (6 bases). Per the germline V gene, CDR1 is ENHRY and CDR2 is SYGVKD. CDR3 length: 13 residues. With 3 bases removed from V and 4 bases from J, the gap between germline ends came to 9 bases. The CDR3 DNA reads TGTGCCATCAGTGACGGAGGGAGAGAGACCCAGTACTTC. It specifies CAISDGGRETQYF.